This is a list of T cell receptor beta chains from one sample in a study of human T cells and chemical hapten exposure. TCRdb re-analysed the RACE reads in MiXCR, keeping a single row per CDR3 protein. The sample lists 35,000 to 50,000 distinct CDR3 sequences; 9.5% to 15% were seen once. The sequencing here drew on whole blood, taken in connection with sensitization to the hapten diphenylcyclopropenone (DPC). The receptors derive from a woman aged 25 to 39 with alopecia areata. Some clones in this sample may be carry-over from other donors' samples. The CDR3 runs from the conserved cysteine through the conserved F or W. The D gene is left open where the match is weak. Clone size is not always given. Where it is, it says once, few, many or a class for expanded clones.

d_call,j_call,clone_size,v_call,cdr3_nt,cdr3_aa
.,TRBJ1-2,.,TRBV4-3,TGCGCCAGCAGCCAAGAAGGAGGCGGCTACACCTTC,CASSQEGGGYTF
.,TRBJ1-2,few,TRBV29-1,TGCAGCGTCCCAAGCCTCTCTCGGGGTGAATATGGCTACACCTTC,CSVPSLSRGEYGYTF
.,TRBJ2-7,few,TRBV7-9,TGTGCCAGCAGCTTAGGTGAACAGCCCTCCTACGAGCAGTACTTC,CASSLGEQPSYEQYF
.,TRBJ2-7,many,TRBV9,TGTGCCAGCAGCGTAGATGCTAGAAGAACCCACGAGCAGTACTTC,CASSVDARRTHEQYF
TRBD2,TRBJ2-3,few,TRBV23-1,TGCGCCAGCTCCCTCCCCCGCCCCGAGAAGGGACTAGCGGTCTGGAATACGCAGTATTTT,CASSLPRPEKGLAVWNTQYF
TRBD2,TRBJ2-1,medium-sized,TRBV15,TGTGCCACCAGCAGAGATCGTCTAGCGGGAGGATCAAATGAGCAGTTCTTC,CATSRDRLAGGSNEQFF
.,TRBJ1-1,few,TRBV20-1,TGCAGTGCTAACGAGGGGTCATGGGGCACTGAAGCTTTCTTT,CSANEGSWGTEAFF
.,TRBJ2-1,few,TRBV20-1,TGCAGTGCTAGGGGGCACCATGAGCAGTTCTTC,CSARGHHEQFF
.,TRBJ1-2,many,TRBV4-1,TGCGCCAGCAGCCCGAACCTTTACACACTAAACAAAGACAGCAACTATGGCTACACCTTC,CASSPNLYTLNKDSNYGYTF
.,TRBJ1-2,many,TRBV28,TGTGCCAGCTATCGCCCGGGACGGGTCTATGGCTACACCTTC,CASYRPGRVYGYTF
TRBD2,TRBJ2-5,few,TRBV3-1,TGTGCCAGCACCTGGACTAGCACGGCAGAGACCCAGTACTTC,CASTWTSTAETQYF
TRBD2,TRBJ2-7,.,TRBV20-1,TGCAGTGCTAGGAGGGGCCTAGCGGGAGCCGGTTATGGGCAGTACTTC,CSARRGLAGAGYGQYF
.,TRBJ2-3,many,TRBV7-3,TGTGCCACCTCGAATCTTGGGGGCCGAGATACGCAGTATTTT,CATSNLGGRDTQYF
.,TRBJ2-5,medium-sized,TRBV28,TGTGCCAGCAGTCCTTTCACAGGATCCTCTGCAGCGGAGACCCAGTACTTC,CASSPFTGSSAAETQYF
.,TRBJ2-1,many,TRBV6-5,TGTGCCAGCAGTTACTCAGGTCTAGCGAGAAACAATGAGCAGTTCTTC,CASSYSGLARNNEQFF
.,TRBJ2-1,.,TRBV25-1,TGTGCCAGAGGACCCGACAATGAGCAGTTCTTC,CARGPDNEQFF
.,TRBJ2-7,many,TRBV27,TGTGCCACCGGGGGGCGTCCTCCCTACGAGCAGTACTTC,CATGGRPPYEQYF
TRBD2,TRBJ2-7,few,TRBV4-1,TGCGCCAGCAGCCGTATCCCGGGACTAGCGAGATACGAGCAGTACTTC,CASSRIPGLARYEQYF
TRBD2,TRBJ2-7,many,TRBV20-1,TGCAGTGCTAGACCCTTTCTACTAGCGGGAGCTACCTACGAGCAGTACTTC,CSARPFLLAGATYEQYF
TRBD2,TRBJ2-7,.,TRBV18,TGTGCCAGCTCACCAGCGGGAGTCCCCTACGAGCAGTACTTC,CASSPAGVPYEQYF
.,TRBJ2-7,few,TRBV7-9,TGTGCCAGCAGCCTACATCTGAACTACGAGCAGTACTTC,CASSLHLNYEQYF
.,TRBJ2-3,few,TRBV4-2,TGTGCCAGCAGCCAAGGTGGGGGCAGCACAGATACGCAGTATTTT,CASSQGGGSTDTQYF
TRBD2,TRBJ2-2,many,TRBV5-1,TGCGCCAGCAGCTTGGTGAGGACTAGCGGTCCCGGGGAGCTGTTTTTT,CASSLVRTSGPGELFF
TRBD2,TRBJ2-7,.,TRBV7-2,TGTGCCACCCGTAAAGATAGCGGGCCCCGCTACGAGCAGTACTTC,CATRKDSGPRYEQYF
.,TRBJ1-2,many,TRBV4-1,TGCGCCAGCAGGCCCGGCGGCCTACTCTATGGCTACACCTTC,CASRPGGLLYGYTF
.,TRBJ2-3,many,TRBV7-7,TGTGCTAGCAGCCCCCCCGATGGGACAGATACGCAGTATTTT,CASSPPDGTDTQYF
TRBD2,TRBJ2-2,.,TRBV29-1,TGCAGCGTCCGACTAGCGGGAAAGAACACCGGGGAGCTGTTTTTT,CSVRLAGKNTGELFF
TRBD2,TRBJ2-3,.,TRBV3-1,TGTGCCAGCAGCCTTGGACTAGCGGGAAGCACAGATACGCAGTATTTT,CASSLGLAGSTDTQYF
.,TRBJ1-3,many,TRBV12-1,TGTGCCAGCAGCTTTAACGACAGGCTAAGACGAAACACCATATATTTT,CASSFNDRLRRNTIYF
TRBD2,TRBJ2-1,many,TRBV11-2,TGTGCCAGCAGCTTTCCCGGGACTAGCTATGAGCAGTTCTTC,CASSFPGTSYEQFF
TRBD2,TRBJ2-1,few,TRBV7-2,TGTGCCAGCAGCTTAGCGCGGCTAGCGGGACCCAATGAGCAGTTCTTC,CASSLARLAGPNEQFF
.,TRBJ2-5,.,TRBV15,TGTGCCACCAGCAGGGGGAGAGGCCAAGAGACCCAGTACTTC,CATSRGRGQETQYF
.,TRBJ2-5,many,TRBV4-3,TGCGCCAGCAGCCAAGATCTTCTGGGGATCCTCCAAGAGACCCAGTACTTC,CASSQDLLGILQETQYF
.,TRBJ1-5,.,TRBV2,TGTGCCAGCAGGCCCCTAGGGGGTGGCAATCAGCCCCAGCATTTT,CASRPLGGGNQPQHF
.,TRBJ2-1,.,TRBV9,TGTGCCAGCAGCGTAGTGTGGCTCCCCCCCTCTCGTCTCTTC,CASSVVWLPPSRLF
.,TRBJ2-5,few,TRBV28,TGTGCCAGCAGTCCGTCTGGGTCCTCCGTAGGGACCCAGTACTTC,CASSPSGSSVGTQYF
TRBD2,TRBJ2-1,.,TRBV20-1,TGCAGTGCTAAAATTGTGGCGGGAGGGTATGAGCAGTTCTTC,CSAKIVAGGYEQFF
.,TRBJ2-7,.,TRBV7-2,TGTGCCAGCAGCCCGGTTGACCGAAGGGGGTCCTACGAGCAGTACTTC,CASSPVDRRGSYEQYF
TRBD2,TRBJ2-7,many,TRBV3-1,TGTGCCAGCAGCCGAAGCGGGAGAAAGCCCTACGAGCAGTACTTC,CASSRSGRKPYEQYF
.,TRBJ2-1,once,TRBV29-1,TGCAGTCATGCGGAGCGGAGCTCCTACAATGAGCAGTTCTTC,CSHAERSSYNEQFF
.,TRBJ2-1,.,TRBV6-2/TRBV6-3,TGTGCCAGCAAACAGACAGGCTTCTCCTACAATGAGCAGTTCTTC,CASKQTGFSYNEQFF
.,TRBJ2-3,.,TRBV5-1,TGCGCCAGCAGCCAGGAGTTGGCAGATACGCAGTATTTT,CASSQELADTQYF
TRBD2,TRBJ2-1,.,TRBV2,TGTGCTAGCAGTCTTTCCGAGACTAGCGTAACCTACAATGAGCAGTTCTTC,CASSLSETSVTYNEQFF
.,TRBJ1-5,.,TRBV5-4,TGTGCCAGCAGCTTGTTCGGGGAGGGCAATCAGCCCCAGCATTTT,CASSLFGEGNQPQHF
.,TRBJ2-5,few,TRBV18,TGTGCCAGCTCAGATCTGGGAATCCAAGAGACCCAGTACTTC,CASSDLGIQETQYF